This T cell receptor (beta chain) was identified during a study of T cells in Graves' hyperthyroidism and ophthalmopathy. TCR beta CDR3 regions were amplified from RNA. RT-PCR in the first round (using the HTBI primer set) targeted the TCR CDR3. One entry per CDR3 protein, called by TCRdb with MiXCR from the multiplex PCR reads. The sample contains about 600,000 distinct CDR3 sequences, 12% to 15% of which appear only once. The CDR3 extends over 15 amino acids. Germline trimming cut 4 bases from V and 2 bases from J; bases unmatched to any gene: 6. Per the germline V gene, CDR1 is MNHNS and CDR2 is SASEGT. With regard to this clonotype: Its antigen is currently unknown.

Study conclusions and caveats: For ophthalmopathy, model prediction preceded onset by a median about 6 months. Stable hyperthyroidism and ophthalmopathy were separated using 13 V-J signatures.

This TCR was recovered from a woman under 30 with Graves' ophthalmopathy. The chain is built from TRBV6-1 and TRBJ2-7; 9 bases map to TRBD1. Sequenced: blood. The CDR3 nucleotides read TGTGCCAGCAGTGCCCGGACAGGGGCTCCCTACGAGCAGTACTTC. Protein: CASSARTGAPYEQYF.